This T cell receptor (beta chain) appears in the sequencing data of a study of identical twins. TCRdb re-called the 5' RACE reads with MiXCR, one entry per CDR3 protein. Of fewer than 550,000 distinct CDR3 sequences in the sample, 13% to 15% are singletons; the top ten hold about 0.47%. CDR1 and CDR2 (germline): WNHNN, SYGVQD (reference sequence). J was trimmed by 2 bases and V by 4 bases; bases with no gene match: 10. The CDR3 spans 18 residues. The data were also submitted as part of a second study, on yellow fever vaccine responses in identical twins.

This chain joins TRBV10-1 and TRBJ2-6; TRBD1 matches at 8 bases. The sequenced material came from CD4+ T cells sorted from blood. This receptor was taken from a woman aged 18-29 years in good health. CDR3 bases: TGCGCCAGCAGTGCCGGACAGGGTAATTCGCCTGGGGCCAACGTCCTGACTTTC. It translates to CASSAGQGNSPGANVLTF.